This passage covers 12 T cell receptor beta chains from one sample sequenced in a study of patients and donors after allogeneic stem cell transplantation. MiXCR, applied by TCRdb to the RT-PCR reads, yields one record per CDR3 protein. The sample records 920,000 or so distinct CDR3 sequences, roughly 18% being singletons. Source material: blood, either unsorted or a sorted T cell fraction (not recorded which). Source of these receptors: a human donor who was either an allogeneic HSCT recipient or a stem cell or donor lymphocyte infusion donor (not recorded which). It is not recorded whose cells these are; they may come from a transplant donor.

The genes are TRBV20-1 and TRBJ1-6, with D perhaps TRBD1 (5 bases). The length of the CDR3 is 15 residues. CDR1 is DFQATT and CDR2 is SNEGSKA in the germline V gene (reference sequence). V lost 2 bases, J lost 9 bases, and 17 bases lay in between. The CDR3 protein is CSARSGNIGGSPLHF. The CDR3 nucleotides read TGCAGTGCTAGATCGGGCAACATCGGGGGTTCACCCCTCCACTTT.

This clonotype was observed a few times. The CDR3 DNA reads as TGTGCCAGCAGCGTAGGTCAGCCGGCCAATGAGCAGTTCTTC. Protein: CASSVGQPANEQFF. The V call is TRBV9, the J call TRBJ2-1; D not certain. CDR3 size: 14 residues. CDR1 and CDR2 (germline): SGDLS, YYNGEE. The V and J ends lost 0 bases and 6 bases respectively, with 10 bases between them.

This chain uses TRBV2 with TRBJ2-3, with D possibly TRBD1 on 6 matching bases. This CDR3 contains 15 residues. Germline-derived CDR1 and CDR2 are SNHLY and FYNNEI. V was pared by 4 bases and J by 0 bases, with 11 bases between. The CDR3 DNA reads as TGTGCCAGCAGTGGACAGGTTCGGAGCACAGATACGCAGTATTTT. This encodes CASSGQVRSTDTQYF.

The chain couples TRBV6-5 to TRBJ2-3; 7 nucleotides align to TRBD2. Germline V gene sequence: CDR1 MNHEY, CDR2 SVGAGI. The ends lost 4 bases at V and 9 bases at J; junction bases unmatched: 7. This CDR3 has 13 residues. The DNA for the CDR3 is TGTGCCAGCAGTTCCTCGGCGGGGGACACGCAGTATTTT. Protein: CASSSSAGDTQYF.

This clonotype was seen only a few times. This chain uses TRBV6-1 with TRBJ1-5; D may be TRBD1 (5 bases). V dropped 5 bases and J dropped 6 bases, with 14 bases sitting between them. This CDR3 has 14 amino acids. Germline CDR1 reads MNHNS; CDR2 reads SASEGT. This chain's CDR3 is CASSPGWGSQPQHF. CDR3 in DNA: TGTGCCAGCAGTCCGGGATGGGGGTCTCAGCCCCAGCATTTT.

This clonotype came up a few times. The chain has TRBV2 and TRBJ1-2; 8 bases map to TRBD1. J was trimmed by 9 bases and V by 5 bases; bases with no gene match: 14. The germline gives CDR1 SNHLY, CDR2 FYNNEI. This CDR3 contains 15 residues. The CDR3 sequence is CASSPPGGGRFSYTF. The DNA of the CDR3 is TGTGCCAGCAGTCCGCCAGGGGGCGGCAGGTTTAGCTACACCTTC.

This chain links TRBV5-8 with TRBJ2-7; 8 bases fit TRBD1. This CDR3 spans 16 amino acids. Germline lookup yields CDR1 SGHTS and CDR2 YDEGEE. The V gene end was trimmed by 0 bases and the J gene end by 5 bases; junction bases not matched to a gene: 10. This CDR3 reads CASSLGRTGLRNEQYF. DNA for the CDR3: TGTGCCAGCAGCTTGGGGCGGACAGGGCTAAGGAACGAGCAGTACTTC.

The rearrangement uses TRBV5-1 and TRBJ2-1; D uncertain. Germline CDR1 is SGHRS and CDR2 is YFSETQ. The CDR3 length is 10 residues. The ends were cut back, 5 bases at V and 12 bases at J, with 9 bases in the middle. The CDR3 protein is CASSVVGQFF. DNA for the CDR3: TGCGCCAGCAGTGTTGTTGGGCAGTTCTTC.

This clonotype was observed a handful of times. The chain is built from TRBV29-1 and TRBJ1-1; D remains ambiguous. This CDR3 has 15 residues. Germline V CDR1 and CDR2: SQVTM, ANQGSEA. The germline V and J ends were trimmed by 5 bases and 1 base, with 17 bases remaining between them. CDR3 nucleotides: TGCAGCGTTAGCAGTCTCCGAAAAAAGAACACTGAAGCTTTCTTT. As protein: CSVSSLRKKNTEAFF.

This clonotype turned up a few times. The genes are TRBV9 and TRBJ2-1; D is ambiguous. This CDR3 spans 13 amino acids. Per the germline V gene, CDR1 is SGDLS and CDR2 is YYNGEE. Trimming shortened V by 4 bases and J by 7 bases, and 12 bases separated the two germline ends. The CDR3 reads CASSPQIGNEQFF. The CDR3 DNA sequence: TGTGCCAGCAGCCCACAAATAGGGAATGAGCAGTTCTTC.

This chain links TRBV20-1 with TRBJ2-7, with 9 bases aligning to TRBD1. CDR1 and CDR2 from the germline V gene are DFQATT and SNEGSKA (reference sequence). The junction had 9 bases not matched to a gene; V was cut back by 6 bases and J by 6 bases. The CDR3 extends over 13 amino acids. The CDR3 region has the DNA TGCAGTGCCGGCCGGGACAGGGCGGTCGAGCAGTACTTC. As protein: CSAGRDRAVEQYF.

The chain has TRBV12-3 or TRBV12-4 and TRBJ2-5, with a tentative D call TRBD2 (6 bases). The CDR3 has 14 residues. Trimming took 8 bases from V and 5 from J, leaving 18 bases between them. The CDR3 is CASQAGGVEETQYF. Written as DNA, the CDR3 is TGTGCCAGCCAGGCCGGAGGGGTGGAGGAGACCCAGTACTTC.